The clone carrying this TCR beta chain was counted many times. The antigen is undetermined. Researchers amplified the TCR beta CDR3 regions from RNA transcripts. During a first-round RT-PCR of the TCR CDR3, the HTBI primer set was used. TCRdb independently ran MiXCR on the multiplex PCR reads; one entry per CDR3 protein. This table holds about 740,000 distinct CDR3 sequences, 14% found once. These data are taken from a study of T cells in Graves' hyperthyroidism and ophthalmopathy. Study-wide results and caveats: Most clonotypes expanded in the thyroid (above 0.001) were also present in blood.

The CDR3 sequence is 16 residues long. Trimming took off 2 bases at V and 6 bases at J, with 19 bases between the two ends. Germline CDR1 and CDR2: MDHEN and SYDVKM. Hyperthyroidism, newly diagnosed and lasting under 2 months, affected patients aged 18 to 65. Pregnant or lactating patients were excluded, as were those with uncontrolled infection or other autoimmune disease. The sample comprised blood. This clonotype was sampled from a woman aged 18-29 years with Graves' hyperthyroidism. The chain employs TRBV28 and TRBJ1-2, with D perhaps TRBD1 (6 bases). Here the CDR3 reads CASSLGVRGRRNGYTF. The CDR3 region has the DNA TGTGCCAGCAGTTTAGGAGTCCGGGGGCGTAGGAATGGCTACACCTTC.